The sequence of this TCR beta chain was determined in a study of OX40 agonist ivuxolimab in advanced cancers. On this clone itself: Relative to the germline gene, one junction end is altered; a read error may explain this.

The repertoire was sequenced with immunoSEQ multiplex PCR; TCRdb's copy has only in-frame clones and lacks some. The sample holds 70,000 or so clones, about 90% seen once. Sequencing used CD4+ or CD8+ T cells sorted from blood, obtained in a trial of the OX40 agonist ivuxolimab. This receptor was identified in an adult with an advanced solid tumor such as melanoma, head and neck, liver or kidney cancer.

The CDR3 DNA sequence: TGTGCCAGCCGCTTGGGGACAGGGTACTTTAACTATGGCTACACCTTC. Protein sequence: CASRLGTGYFNYGYTF. This chain uses TRBV7-4 with TRBJ1-2, with 9 nucleotides matching TRBD1. The CDR3 is 16 residues long. Germline V gives CDR1 SGHVT, CDR2 SQSDAQ.